This T cell receptor beta chain was captured in a study of blood T cell repertoires in COVID-19 (dated by TCRdb to between 2020 and 2021). Concerning the study at large: Collaborator samples came from the United States, Italy and Spain and covered acute and convalescent phases of COVID-19. The dataset comprised deeply sampled blood TCRbeta repertoires from subjects exposed to, actively infected with, or recovered from COVID-19. The repertoires were released in a freely available public database intended as a resource for research on the immune response to SARS-CoV-2. Samples were obtained from the ongoing ImmuneRACE study (first 160 participants) and from over 1,000 subjects provided by 6 global collaborators. A de-identified subject ID, COVID-19 status, age in years and sex were almost always included in the sample metadata. Where HLA class I and class II types were available, the types were taken from metadata supplied by the sample provider, not from assay-based typing. The material from the prospective study consisted of cDNA or gDNA derived from T cells, B-cell-depleted T cells, or PBMCs.

TCRbeta CDR3 regions were amplified from genomic DNA using the immunoSEQ Assay, a bias-controlled multiplex PCR. The original methods were these. Within the assay, amplification of reference gene primers was used to estimate how many nucleated cells each sample contained. To quantify the absolute abundance of each unique TCRbeta CDR3 rearrangement, sequence reads were collapsed and filtered. Productive Simpson clonality was computed per sample as the square root of Simpson's diversity index over productive rearrangements. Drawn from immuneACCESS, this table holds only the in-frame rearrangements with V and J called that TCRdb kept. Clones are partly lost; checked studies trace under half to an unresolved V gene and leave the rest unexplained. From that table come the V and J calls and clone size; the DNA was used to work out D and trimming. The sample table records about 230,000 clones; 86% of these occur just once. Roughly a sixth of the sample lies in the top ten.

In regard to this clone: Its binding antigen is unknown. No much larger clonotype is one base removed from it; base qualities were not supplied.

Enrolling through a virtual design, the prospective study's participants ranged in age from roughly 18 to 90 years and lived across more than 20 United States geographic areas. Cohort assignment in the prospective study relied on participant-reported clinical history from a screening survey and a study questionnaire. Recovered participants in ImmuneRACE Cohort 3 were defined by two consecutive negative NP/OP PCR tests, clearance by a healthcare professional, or resolution of symptoms. In the prospective study, whole blood, serum and a nasopharyngeal or oropharyngeal swab were collected from each participant by mobile phlebotomists. Participants in the prospective study had the option to provide additional blood draws and questionnaires over a roughly two-month period. Before DNA extraction, prospective study blood samples were shipped either frozen or at room temperature. CDR1 MNHEY and CDR2 SMNVEV are derived from the germline V gene (reference sequence). The CDR3 runs 15 residues from the cysteine to the phenylalanine. Kept here is only the CDR3 DNA, which spans 45 bases and is read in frame from base 1. V is reduced by 0 bases and J by 4 bases, leaving a spacing of 9 bases between them.

The research as a whole found: Clinical and demographic metadata were provided uncurated, with the amount varying by source and participant.

This TCR came from a young man who had recovered from COVID-19. Input material: PBMCs or T cells enriched from blood (not recorded which). This sequence uses TRBV27 and TRBJ1-4, with TRBD1 tentatively as D gene (5 bases match). The CDR3 region has the sequence CASSLSGVGNEKLFF. The sequenced DNA is TGTGCCAGCAGTTTATCAGGGGTCGGTAATGAAAAACTGTTTTTT.